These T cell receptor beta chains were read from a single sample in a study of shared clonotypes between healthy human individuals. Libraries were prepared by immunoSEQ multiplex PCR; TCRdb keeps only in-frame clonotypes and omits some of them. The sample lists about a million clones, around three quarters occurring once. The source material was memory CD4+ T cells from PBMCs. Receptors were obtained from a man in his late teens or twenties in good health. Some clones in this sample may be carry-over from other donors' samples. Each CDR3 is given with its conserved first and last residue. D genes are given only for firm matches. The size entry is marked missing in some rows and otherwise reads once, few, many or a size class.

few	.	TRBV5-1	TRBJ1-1	TGCGCCAGCAGCTTGAGGCAGGGAGAGAACACTGAAGCTTTCTTT	CASSLRQGENTEAFF
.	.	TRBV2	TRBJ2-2	TGTGCCAGCAGTGAAAGCGGGCCGAACACCGGGGAGCTGTTTTTT	CASSESGPNTGELFF
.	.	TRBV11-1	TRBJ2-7	TGTGCCAGCTGCCCGTACGGGGACCGTCCCTACGAGCAGTACTTC	CASCPYGDRPYEQYF
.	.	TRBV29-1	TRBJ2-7	TGCAGCGTTGTTGGGGCCCCCCTGGAGCAGTACTTC	CSVVGAPLEQYF
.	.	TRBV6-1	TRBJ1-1	TGTGCCAGCAGCCTACTTCCCTACACTGAAGCTTTCTTT	CASSLLPYTEAFF
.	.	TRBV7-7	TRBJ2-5	TGTGCCAGCAGCTTAGAACAGGGAGGAGAGACCCAGTACTTC	CASSLEQGGETQYF
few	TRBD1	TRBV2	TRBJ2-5	TGTGCCAGCAGTTGGGACAGGGGTGGAGAGACCCAGTACTTC	CASSWDRGGETQYF
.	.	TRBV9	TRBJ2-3	TGTGCCAGCAGCCCTCTGGCGGGAAGCACAGATACGCAGTATTTT	CASSPLAGSTDTQYF
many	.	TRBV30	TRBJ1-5	TGTGCCTGGAGTGTGGGCGGGGACAATCAGCCCCAGCATTTT	CAWSVGGDNQPQHF
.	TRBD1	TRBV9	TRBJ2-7	TGTGCCAGCAGCGCCCAGGGGGCCTCGGTCGACGAGCAGTACTTC	CASSAQGASVDEQYF
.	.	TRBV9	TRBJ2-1	TGTGCCAGCAGCGCAAGGGGGTATGAGCAGTTCTTC	CASSARGYEQFF